Below are 21 T cell receptor beta chains sequenced from a single sample in a study of beta chain features in type 1 diabetes. Their cognate antigens are unknown. Regarding the study as a whole: Patients with Type 1 diabetes showed moderately but significantly shorter TCRB CDR3s in all four CD4+ subsets.

All of the isolated RNA was reverse transcribed, so expressed TCRB transcripts were sequenced. Only in-frame clones appear in the TCRdb table, and some are missing; sequencing was by immunoSEQ multiplex PCR. The data contain 150,000 to 200,000 clones, 7.8% of them singletons. The material sequenced was central memory CD4+ T cells from blood. Every receptor here comes from a woman between 35 and 50 years old with type 1 diabetes.

This clone occurred a few times. The V gene is TRBV28, the J gene TRBJ1-1; D is perhaps TRBD1 (5 bases). CDR1 MDHEN and CDR2 SYDVKM come from the germline V gene. V was cut by 7 bases and J by 5 bases, with 11 bases left in between. CDR3 length equals 12 residues. This CDR3 is CASTRGRTEAFF. The CDR3 coding sequence is TGTGCCAGCACAAGGGGTAGGACTGAAGCTTTCTTT.

In its sample, this clone was seen a few times. The CDR3 region has the DNA TGTGCCAGCAGTCGTTTACAGGGTTATAGGGACACTGAAGCTTTCTTT. Protein sequence: CASSRLQGYRDTEAFF. The V gene is TRBV7-9, the J gene TRBJ1-1, with D perhaps matching TRBD1 (6 bases). CDR1 SEHNR and CDR2 FQNEAQ come from the germline V gene (reference sequence). The CDR3 sequence is 16 residues long. Trimming removed 6 bases at V and 3 bases at J, with 20 bases between.

In its sample, this clone was seen a few times. The chain carries TRBV6-6 and TRBJ2-5; TRBD2 is a possible D gene (6 bases). The CDR3 loop spans 14 amino acids. In germline, CDR1 is MNHNY, CDR2 SVGAGI (reference sequence). V was cut by 2 bases and J by 4 bases, with 11 bases left in between. The CDR3 protein is CASSYGTEGETQYF. In DNA, the CDR3 is TGTGCCAGCAGTTACGGCACGGAGGGAGAGACCCAGTACTTC.

The chain is built from TRBV6-1 and TRBJ1-1; D gene ambiguous. Germline V gene lookup returns CDR1 MNHNS and CDR2 SASEGT. This CDR3 comprises 15 residues. V shed 1 base and J shed 0 bases, with 9 bases lying between them. CDR3 DNA sequence: TGTGCCAGCAGTGAAGATGGGAGGGTGAACACTGAAGCTTTCTTT. Amino acid sequence: CASSEDGRVNTEAFF.

This sequence joins TRBV6-5 and TRBJ1-1; D is unresolved. The CDR3 is made up of 13 amino acids. V was trimmed by 3 bases and J by 5 bases, leaving 10 bases between them. Germline lookup yields CDR1 MNHEY and CDR2 SVGAGI. The CDR3 here is CASSYQAWTEAFF. CDR3 nucleotide sequence: TGTGCCAGCAGTTATCAAGCTTGGACTGAAGCTTTCTTT.

This chain uses TRBV29-1 with TRBJ1-5, with a tentative D call TRBD1 (5 bases). The CDR3 runs 12 residues. CDR1 and CDR2 (germline): SQVTM, ANQGSEA. V lost 6 bases and J 6 bases, leaving 12 bases between the germline ends. The CDR3 sequence is CSVGHEAQPQHF. The CDR3 DNA reads TGCAGCGTCGGACATGAAGCTCAGCCCCAGCATTTT.

This clone was observed at least ten times. The CDR3 protein is CASSSPGGPATNEKLFF. The CDR3 DNA reads TGTGCCAGCAGTTCTCCAGGGGGCCCGGCAACTAATGAAAAACTGTTTTTT. This sequence joins TRBV28 and TRBJ1-4; TRBD1 agrees at 8 bases. Per germline, CDR1 MDHEN and CDR2 SYDVKM. V lost 4 bases, J lost 0 bases, and 7 bases stayed unmatched. CDR3 size: 17 residues. The full variable domain, in which reference TRBV28 and TRBJ1-4 provide the parts outside the CDR3, is DVKVTQSSRYLVKRTGEKVFLECVQDMDHENMFWYRQDPGLGLRLIYFSYDVKMKEKGDIPEGYSVSREKKERFSLILESASTNQTSMYLCASSSPGGPATNEKLFFGSGTQLSVL.

This clone turned up a few times. The rearrangement links TRBV5-1 to TRBJ2-7, with TRBD2 identical over 8 bases. J gave up 5 bases and V 4 bases, and 14 bases lay outside the gene matches. Germline lookup yields CDR1 SGHRS and CDR2 YFSETQ. CDR3 length: 16 amino acids. CDR3 coding DNA: TGCGCCAGCAGCGTCTCCACTCCGGGACTAGGAGACGAGCAGTACTTC. Amino acids: CASSVSTPGLGDEQYF.

This clone was counted ten times or more. The CDR3 DNA sequence: TGTGCCAGCAGGCCCGCCAGGGAAGAGACCTACGAGCAGTACTTC. Protein sequence: CASRPAREETYEQYF. This chain joins TRBV6-6 and TRBJ2-7; possibly TRBD1 for D (5 bases). The CDR3 has 15 residues. V gave up 6 bases and J gave up 2 bases, with 17 bases separating them. Germline CDR1 MNHNY, CDR2 SVGAGI (reference sequence).

The chain carries TRBV7-8 and TRBJ2-7; 8 nucleotides agree with TRBD2. The CDR3 runs 15 residues. The J segment lost 5 bases and the V segment lost 1 base, leaving 7 bases of the junction unmatched. The germline CDR1 and CDR2 sequences are SGHVS and FQNEAQ. This CDR3 reads CASSLVGGRKDEQYF. CDR3 in DNA: TGTGCCAGCAGCTTAGTCGGCGGGAGGAAGGACGAGCAGTACTTC.

V usage is TRBV7-2 and J usage is TRBJ2-1, with 8 bases fitting TRBD1. With 3 bases clipped from V and 14 bases from J, the junction kept 6 bases outside the gene matches. This CDR3 region has 12 residues. Germline loops: CDR1 SGHTA, CDR2 FQGNSA. The CDR3 is CASSFRTGPKFF. The DNA of the CDR3 is TGTGCCAGCAGCTTCCGGACAGGGCCGAAGTTCTTC.

Many counts were recorded for this clone. The rearrangement links TRBV15 to TRBJ2-1, with no clear D. Germline V lookup: CDR1 LNHNV, CDR2 YYDKDF (reference sequence). V was pared by 5 bases and J by 12 bases, with 17 bases between. The CDR3 is 13 amino acids. The CDR3 spells CATSAGFLERQFF. The CDR3 nucleotides are TGTGCCACCAGCGCAGGATTCCTCGAACGGCAGTTCTTC.

This sequence joins TRBV5-4 and TRBJ2-5; D ambiguous. This CDR3 comprises 14 residues. Looked up from germline, CDR1 is SGHNT and CDR2 is YYREEE (reference sequence). V dropped 0 bases and J dropped 5 bases, with 11 bases sitting between them. In DNA, the CDR3 is TGTGCCAGCAGCTTGGTCCTGCAGGCCGAGACCCAGTACTTC. Protein product: CASSLVLQAETQYF.

V gene TRBV28 combines with J gene TRBJ2-1; D gene unclear. V lost 2 bases to trimming and J lost 4 bases, with 12 bases between them. There are 15 residues in the CDR3. Germline lookup yields CDR1 MDHEN and CDR2 SYDVKM. CDR3 sequence (DNA): TGTGCCAGCAGTTTAGTCCTTTCCTCTTACAATGAGCAGTTCTTC. Protein product: CASSLVLSSYNEQFF. The full variable domain, completed using reference TRBV28 and TRBJ2-1, is DVKVTQSSRYLVKRTGEKVFLECVQDMDHENMFWYRQDPGLGLRLIYFSYDVKMKEKGDIPEGYSVSREKKERFSLILESASTNQTSMYLCASSLVLSSYNEQFFGPGTRLTVL.

The V gene is TRBV7-9, the J gene TRBJ1-1, with a weak D call TRBD1 (5 bases). The CDR3 sequence is 15 residues long. V was cut by 5 bases and J by 5 bases, with 18 bases left in between. The germline V gene encodes CDR1 SEHNR and CDR2 FQNEAQ (reference sequence). CDR3 sequence (DNA): TGTGCCAGCAGCCCAGGCCCCGACAGTTTAACTGAAGCTTTCTTT. Translation gives CASSPGPDSLTEAFF.

This clone has just a few counts. The rearrangement links TRBV5-5 to TRBJ1-5, with a weak D call TRBD1 (6 bases). Germline values: CDR1 SGHKS, CDR2 YYEKEE (reference sequence). CDR3 size: 14 residues. Trimming cost V 2 bases and J 5 bases, with 11 bases left between them. The CDR3 DNA reads as TGTGCCAGCAGCTTTAACAGGGTTGATCAGCCCCAGCATTTT. Translation: CASSFNRVDQPQHF.

The gene calls are TRBV10-3 and TRBJ2-5, with TRBD2 matching over 10 bases. The CDR3 sequence is 15 residues long. The germline CDR1 and CDR2 sequences are ENHRY and SYGVKD. The trim removed 3 bases at V and 3 bases at J, leaving 4 bases unmatched. CDR3 nucleotide sequence: TGTGCCATCAGTGAAGAAACTAGCGGGAAAGAGACCCAGTACTTC. Protein: CAISEETSGKETQYF.

This clone appeared a few times. This rearrangement joins TRBV18 to TRBJ2-2; D remains ambiguous. V lost 4 bases and J 12 bases, leaving 12 bases between the germline ends. The CDR3 runs to 12 residues. Germline V gives CDR1 KGHSH, CDR2 LQKENI. The CDR3 protein is CASSRTDIQLFF. The CDR3 DNA sequence: TGTGCCAGCTCACGTACAGACATTCAGCTGTTTTTT.

This clone appeared a few times. The J gene is TRBJ2-1, the V gene TRBV7-8; 11 bases agree with TRBD1. The CDR3 covers 15 residues. Germline CDR1 and CDR2: SGHVS and FQNEAQ. The V segment lost 3 bases and the J segment 6 bases; nucleotides outside the gene matches: 4. This CDR3 is CASSFSGTGGNEQFF. Here the CDR3 DNA reads TGTGCCAGCAGCTTCTCCGGGACAGGGGGCAATGAGCAGTTCTTC.

The CDR3 nucleotides are TGTGCCAGCAGCTTGGTTGGAGGGCGTTATAGCAATCAGCCCCAGCATTTT. Amino acids: CASSLVGGRYSNQPQHF. The chain carries TRBV7-2 and TRBJ1-5; D is ambiguous. Trimming removed 3 bases from V and 0 bases from J, with 15 bases in between. The CDR3 contains 17 residues. Germline CDR1 and CDR2: SGHTA and FQGNSA.

The genes are TRBV21-1 and TRBJ2-1; the table's D call, TRBD1, was not checked against the DNA. TRBV21-1 is marked as a pseudogene. The CDR3 sequence is 16 residues long. The CDR3 region is CASSPEGDRGFHEQFF. For the CDR3, the DNA is TGTGCCAGCAGCCCTGAGGGGGACAGGGGATTCCATGAGCAGTTCTTC.